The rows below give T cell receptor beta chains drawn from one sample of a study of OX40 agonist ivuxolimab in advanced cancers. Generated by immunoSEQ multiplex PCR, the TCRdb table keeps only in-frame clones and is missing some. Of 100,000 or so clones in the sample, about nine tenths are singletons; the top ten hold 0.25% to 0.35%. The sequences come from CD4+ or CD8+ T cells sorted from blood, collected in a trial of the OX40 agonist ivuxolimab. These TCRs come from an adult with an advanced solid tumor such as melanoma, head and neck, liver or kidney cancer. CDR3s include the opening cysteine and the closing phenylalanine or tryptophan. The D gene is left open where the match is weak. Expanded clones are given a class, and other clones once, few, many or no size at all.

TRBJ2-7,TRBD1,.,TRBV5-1,TGCGCCAGCAGCCTCGGACAGGGGAGGTACGAGCAGTACTTC,CASSLGQGRYEQYF
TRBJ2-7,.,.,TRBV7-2,TGTGCCAGCAGCCCTAAGGGGCGGGGCACCTACGAGCAGTACTTC,CASSPKGRGTYEQYF
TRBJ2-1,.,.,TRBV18,TGTGCCAGCTCAACAAGAGATGGGTACAATGAGCAGTTCTTC,CASSTRDGYNEQFF
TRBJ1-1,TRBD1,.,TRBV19,TGTGCCAGTAGTGCCGGACAGGGGGAAGCTGAAGCTTTCTTT,CASSAGQGEAEAFF
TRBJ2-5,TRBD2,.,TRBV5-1,TGCGCCAGCAGCTTAAGTACTAGCGGGAAAGAGACCCAGTACTTC,CASSLSTSGKETQYF
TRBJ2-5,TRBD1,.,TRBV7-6,TGTGCCAGTACCCTACCGTTGACAGGGGGTGGAGAGACCCAGTACTTC,CASTLPLTGGGETQYF
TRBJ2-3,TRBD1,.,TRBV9,TGTGCCAGCAGCATCGGACAGGGCGGTGGCACAGATACGCAGTATTTT,CASSIGQGGGTDTQYF
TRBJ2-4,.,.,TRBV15,TGTGCCACCAGGTCTTTTGGCTCACTAGCCAAAAACATTCAGTACTTC,CATRSFGSLAKNIQYF
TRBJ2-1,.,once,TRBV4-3,TGCGCCAGCAGCCGGGGCCATGGACAGCTGAGAGAGCAGTTCTTC,CASSRGHGQLREQFF
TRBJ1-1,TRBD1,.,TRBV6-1,TGTGCCAGCAGCCACGGACAGGTGAACACTGAAGCTTTCTTT,CASSHGQVNTEAFF
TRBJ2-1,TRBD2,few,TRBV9,TGTGCCAGCAGCCATACTAGCGGGAGTTCCTACAATGAGCAGTTCTTC,CASSHTSGSSYNEQFF
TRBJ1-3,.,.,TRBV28,TGTGCCAGCAGTTTACGGGGACCTGCTGGAAACACCATATATTTT,CASSLRGPAGNTIYF
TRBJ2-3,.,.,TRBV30,TGTGCCTGGAGTGTAAAGGGCCCAGATACGCAGTATTTT,CAWSVKGPDTQYF
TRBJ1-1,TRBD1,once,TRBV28,TGTGCCAGCAGTTTCGTTACAGGGGGAAGAGGGGAAGCTTTCTTT,CASSFVTGGRGEAFF
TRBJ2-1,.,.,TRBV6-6,TGTGCCAGCATGAGAGACTCCTACAATGAGCAGTTCTTC,CASMRDSYNEQFF